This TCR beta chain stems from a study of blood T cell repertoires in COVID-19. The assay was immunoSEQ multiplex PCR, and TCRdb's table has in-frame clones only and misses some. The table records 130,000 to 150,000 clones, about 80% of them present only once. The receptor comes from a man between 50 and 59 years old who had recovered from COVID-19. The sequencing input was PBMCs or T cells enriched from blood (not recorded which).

The DNA of the CDR3 is TGTGCCAGCAGCATAAATAGCGGGGCATCGGATACGCAGTATTTT. Amino acids: CASSINSGASDTQYF. The rearrangement links TRBV7-2 to TRBJ2-3, with TRBD2 identical over 8 bases. This CDR3 region has 15 residues. J was trimmed by 6 bases and V by 5 bases; bases with no gene match: 10. CDR1 is SGHTA, CDR2 FQGNSA, per germline.